The rows below give T cell receptor beta chains drawn from one sample of a study of blood T cell repertoires in COVID-19. The repertoire was sequenced with immunoSEQ multiplex PCR; TCRdb's copy has only in-frame clones and lacks some. The data contain 55,000 to 80,000 clones, 65% to 85% of them singletons. Sequencing used peripheral blood. The receptors shown here come from a human donor in a cohort sampled during active COVID-19. Both conserved end residues are part of each CDR3. D genes are given only for firm matches. Size values are once, few and many counts, or a class for expanded clones, and some rows have none.

TRBJ2-6 TRBD1 TRBV3-1/TRBV3-2 once TGTGCCAGCAGCCAAGACCCCCGGCGGGGACAGGGCTCTGGGGCCAACGTCCTGACTTTC CASSQDPRRGQGSGANVLTF
TRBJ2-2 NA TRBV19 NA TGTGCCAGTAGCCCAAACAGGGAGGGCACCGGGGAGCTGTTTTTT CASSPNREGTGELFF
TRBJ2-2 NA TRBV12-3/TRBV12-4 NA TGTGCCAGCAGTTTACGGTTAACCGGGGAGCTGTTTTTT CASSLRLTGELFF
TRBJ1-5 NA TRBV10-2 NA TGCGCCAGCAGGGACATGAATAATCAGCCCCAGCATTTT CASRDMNNQPQHF
TRBJ2-2 NA TRBV24-1 NA TGTGCCACCAGTGATTTGCCAGTTGACAAGACCCGGTTGAGCCCCGGGGAGCTGTTTTTT CATSDLPVDKTRLSPGELFF
TRBJ2-6 NA TRBV3-1/TRBV3-2 NA TGTGCCAGCAGTCATGCTGCGGGAACTGGGGCCAACGTCCTGACTTTC CASSHAAGTGANVLTF
TRBJ1-2 TRBD1 TRBV6-5 NA TGTGCCAGCAGTCGACAGGGGAACTATGGCTACACCTTC CASSRQGNYGYTF
TRBJ2-7 TRBD1 TRBV2 NA TGTGCCAGCAGTGAATGGGACAGGGGCTACGAGCAGTACTTC CASSEWDRGYEQYF
TRBJ2-5 NA TRBV10-3 NA TGTGCCATCAGTGACCGCAGGGGAGCCCAAGAGACCCAGTACTTC CAISDRRGAQETQYF
TRBJ1-1 NA TRBV4-1 few TGCGCCAGCAGCCGATTGACATTAGGGGGGAACACTGAAGCTTTCTTT CASSRLTLGGNTEAFF
TRBJ2-3 NA TRBV7-9 NA TGTGCCAGCAGCTTGGGGGTCGGGAGCGGAGATACGCAGTATTTT CASSLGVGSGDTQYF
TRBJ1-4 NA TRBV29-1 NA TGCAGCGTTGGGGAGGGCAGTAATGAAAAACTGTTTTTT CSVGEGSNEKLFF
TRBJ2-7 TRBD1 TRBV4-1 NA TGCGCCAGCAGCCAGGCCCCGACAGGGAGCACCATCCACGAGCAGTACTTC CASSQAPTGSTIHEQYF
TRBJ2-6 NA TRBV5-5 NA TGTGCCAGCAGCCACGGTGAAGGGGTGTCGGGGGCCAACGTCCTGACTTTC CASSHGEGVSGANVLTF
TRBJ2-7 NA TRBV5-1 NA TGCGCCAGCAGCTTGGACGGCGTGACAGCCTACGAGCAGTACTTC CASSLDGVTAYEQYF
TRBJ1-2 NA TRBV5-5 NA TGTGCCAGCACTTCCCAGTTCTATGGCTACACCTTC CASTSQFYGYTF
TRBJ1-2 NA TRBV19 few TGTGCCAGTAGTATAGATTCCCTGACGGAGTATGGCTACACCTTC CASSIDSLTEYGYTF
TRBJ2-2 NA TRBV19 NA TGTGCCAGTAGGAGCCCGAACACCGGGGAGCTGTTTTTT CASRSPNTGELFF
TRBJ2-7 NA TRBV2 NA TGTGCCAGCAGGAATCGGGGCCAGGGGATAGTCTACGAGCAGTACTTC CASRNRGQGIVYEQYF
TRBJ2-3 NA TRBV5-1 NA TGCGCCAGCAGCTTGAGGGGCGGGGGCACAGATACGCAGTATTTT CASSLRGGGTDTQYF
TRBJ1-1 NA TRBV10-3 NA TGTGCCATAGACTCGGGCGGGGGATCTGAAGCTTTCTTT CAIDSGGGSEAFF
TRBJ1-1 NA TRBV12-5 NA TGTGCTAGTGGGGGGCTTAGCACTGAAGCTTTCTTT CASGGLSTEAFF
TRBJ1-6 NA TRBV27 NA TGTGCCAGCAGCCGGGATTGGAGATCACCCCTCCACTTT CASSRDWRSPLHF
TRBJ2-7 NA TRBV4-1 NA TGCGCCAGCAGCCAAGATCCAGGGGGGACCTACGAGCAGTACTTC CASSQDPGGTYEQYF
TRBJ2-7 TRBD2 TRBV5-1 NA TGCGCCAGCAGCATACCGAGCGGGGGTTCCTACGAGCAGTACTTC CASSIPSGGSYEQYF
TRBJ2-1 TRBD2 TRBV30 NA TGTGCCTGGAGACAGCGGGGGGATGAGCAGTTCTTC CAWRQRGDEQFF
TRBJ2-1 NA TRBV9 NA TGTGCCAGCAGCGTAGAGACGGGCAATGAGCAGTTCTTC CASSVETGNEQFF
TRBJ1-1 NA TRBV19 NA TGTGCCAGTCAGGTTGCACTTCGGGGAACTGAAGCTTTCTTT CASQVALRGTEAFF
TRBJ2-2 TRBD2 TRBV25-1 NA TGTGCCAGCAGTGGGACTAGCGGGGGATCTTACACCGGGGAGCTGTTTTTT CASSGTSGGSYTGELFF
TRBJ1-2 TRBD1 TRBV27 NA TGTGCCAGCAGTAGGTCCCTAGACAGGGGGCGAGGCTATGGCTACACCTTC CASSRSLDRGRGYGYTF
TRBJ1-2 TRBD1 TRBV3-1/TRBV3-2 NA TGTGCCAGCAGCCAAGGTGTAAGGGGGCGGCCATATGGCTACACCTTC CASSQGVRGRPYGYTF
TRBJ2-1 NA TRBV7-9 NA TGTGCCAGCAGCATGAGACAGGACCGCTACAATGAGCAGTTCTTC CASSMRQDRYNEQFF
TRBJ2-7 NA TRBV2 NA TGTGCCGGGGGGGGACAACCTTCCTACGAGCAGTACTTC CAGGGQPSYEQYF
TRBJ1-1 NA TRBV6-5 NA TGTGCCAGCAGTTCTCCAGGTGGCACTGAAGCTTTCTTT CASSSPGGTEAFF
TRBJ1-5 NA TRBV28 NA TGTGCCAGCAGGGACCAGACAGGCGATAGCAATCAGCCCCAGCATTTT CASRDQTGDSNQPQHF
TRBJ2-3 TRBD2 TRBV5-4 NA TGTGCCAGCAGCTTACGGGAGGCAGATACGCAGTATTTT CASSLREADTQYF
TRBJ1-5 TRBD1 TRBV6-5 few TGTGCCAGCAGGCAGGACAGGGGGGACAATCAGCCCCAGCATTTT CASRQDRGDNQPQHF
TRBJ1-2 NA TRBV5-1 NA TGCGCCAGCAGTCTCGACAGGTGGGGCTACACCTTC CASSLDRWGYTF
TRBJ2-1 TRBD2 TRBV9 once TGTGCCAGCAGCGTAGGGCTAGCGGGAGTGAATGAGCAGTTCTTC CASSVGLAGVNEQFF
TRBJ2-7 NA TRBV11-2 once TGTGCCAGCAGCTTAGTTTCCAGCTCCTACGAGCAGTACTTC CASSLVSSSYEQYF
TRBJ1-1 TRBD1 TRBV12-3/TRBV12-4 NA TGTGCCAGCAGTTCGGACAGGGGTGAAGCTTTCTTT CASSSDRGEAFF
TRBJ1-3 TRBD1 TRBV5-5 NA TGTGCCAGCAGGGGACAGCCCGACTCTGGAAACACCATATATTTT CASRGQPDSGNTIYF
TRBJ2-7 NA TRBV4-2 NA TGTGCCAGCAGCCAAGATCCGCAGACAGCCTACGAGCAGTACTTC CASSQDPQTAYEQYF
TRBJ2-7 NA TRBV5-8 NA TGTGCCAGCAGCTTGGTCACTACCATCGGCCTCCAGCAGTACTTC CASSLVTTIGLQQYF